This T cell receptor (beta chain) was identified in a study of T cells in Graves' hyperthyroidism and ophthalmopathy. Whole-study context: Upon initial diagnosis and before any treatment, peripheral blood was collected. Study observations and caveats: Blood also carried most thyroid clonotypes expanded above 0.001.

Authors of the study amplified TCR beta CDR3 regions from RNA transcripts. An initial round of RT-PCR targeting the TCR CDR3 relied on the HTBI primer set. TCRdb reanalysed the multiplex PCR reads using MiXCR and keeps one entry per CDR3 protein. The sample has about 770,000 distinct CDR3 sequences; roughly 20% are singletons. Germline lookup yields CDR1 MNHNS and CDR2 SASEGT. The CDR3 runs to 14 residues. The V end was cut by 1 base, the J end by 3 bases, with 9 bases between. Among the patients, aged 18 to 65, hyperthyroidism was newly diagnosed and had lasted under 2 months. With respect to this clonotype: No antigen is known for it.

The chain employs TRBV6-1 and TRBJ1-2, with a tentative D call TRBD1 (5 bases). Input material: blood. The receptor was isolated from a woman aged 45 to 65 with Graves' hyperthyroidism that later progressed to Graves' ophthalmopathy. CDR3 in DNA: TGTGCCAGCAGTGAAGGCACAGGACACTATGGCTACACCTTC. Protein product: CASSEGTGHYGYTF.